Each of the 11 T cell receptor beta chains below was sequenced from the same sample in a study of blood T cell repertoires in COVID-19 (dated by TCRdb to 2020 to 2021). The library was obtained by the immunoSEQ multiplex PCR assay. TCRdb retrieved this table from immuneACCESS and kept in-frame rearrangements only. Not all clones are present; in checked studies, unresolved V genes account for under half, and no reason is known for the remainder. For this sample the table gives 250,000 to 300,000 clones, of which about 89% were detected only once. Clones ranked in the top ten supply over 2% of the sample. Sample: peripheral blood. Source of these receptors: a woman in her 30s with COVID-19, enrolled during active disease.

The chain joins TRBV5-4 to TRBJ2-5, with 13 bases identical to TRBD2. This CDR3 has 16 residues. V lost 1 base, J lost 5 bases, and 5 bases stayed unmatched. Germline V gene lookup returns CDR1 SGHNT and CDR2 YYREEE (reference sequence). CDR3 loop: CASSLIRTSGSETQYF. CDR3 coding DNA: TGTGCCAGCAGCTTGATTCGGACTAGCGGGAGTGAGACCCAGTACTTC. Using reference TRBV5-4 and TRBJ2-5 for the parts outside the CDR3, the full variable domain is ETGVTQSPTHLIKTRGQQVTLRCSSQSGHNTVSWYQQALGQGPQFIFQYYREEENGRGNFPPRFSGLQFPNYSSELNVNALELDDSALYLCASSLIRTSGSETQYFGPGTRLLVL.

The chain joins TRBV2 to TRBJ1-1; 7 nucleotides match TRBD1. This CDR3 has 13 residues. CDR1 SNHLY and CDR2 FYNNEI come from the germline V gene. Trimming cost V 8 bases and J 0 bases; bases outside gene matches: 3. This CDR3 reads CASLGQMNTEAFF. DNA for the CDR3: TGTGCCAGCTTGGGACAGATGAACACTGAAGCTTTCTTT.

In this sample, this clone turned up a few times. DNA of the CDR3: TGTGCCAGCAGCTTATACAGTGACAATGAAAAACTGTTTTTT. Translated, it gives CASSLYSDNEKLFF. This sequence joins TRBV7-9 and TRBJ1-4; no clear D. Germline loops: CDR1 SEHNR, CDR2 FQNEAQ (reference sequence). The V end was cut by 2 bases, the J end by 5 bases, with 9 bases between. The CDR3 covers 14 residues.

This clone was picked up a small number of times. The chain joins TRBV5-4 to TRBJ1-4, with D tentatively TRBD1 (5 bases). Germline CDR1 reads SGHNT; CDR2 reads YYREEE (reference sequence). This CDR3 is 15 amino acids long. V dropped 4 bases and J dropped 0 bases, with 10 bases sitting between them. The CDR3 DNA sequence: TGTGCCAGCAGCAGAGACAGTGCAACTAATGAAAAACTGTTTTTT. Its protein is CASSRDSATNEKLFF.

This sequence joins TRBV5-1 and TRBJ2-2; D is undetermined. Trimming stripped 2 bases from V and 3 bases from J, with 8 bases between. CDR1 and CDR2 from the germline V gene are SGHRS and YFSETQ. This CDR3 has 14 amino acids. The DNA of the CDR3 is TGCGCCAGCAGCTTCACCCCAGACACCGGGGAGCTGTTTTTT. Translation: CASSFTPDTGELFF. Together with reference TRBV5-1 and TRBJ2-2, the CDR3 gives the full variable domain: KAGVTQTPRYLIKTRGQQVTLSCSPISGHRSVSWYQQTPGQGLQFLFEYFSETQRNKGNFPGRFSGRQFSNSRSEMNVSTLELGDSALYLCASSFTPDTGELFFGEGSRLTVL.

The genes are TRBV30 and TRBJ1-3; 8 positions match TRBD1. The junction had 11 bases not matched to a gene; V was cut back by 3 bases and J by 10 bases. CDR1 GTSNPN and CDR2 SVGIG come from the germline V gene (reference sequence). CDR3 length: 14 amino acids. This CDR3 reads CAWRRTGISSTIYF. Here the CDR3 DNA reads TGTGCCTGGAGACGGACAGGGATATCGTCAACCATATATTTT.

The rearrangement joins TRBV9 to TRBJ2-1; TRBD2 aligns across 7 bases. V gave up 3 bases and J gave up 4 bases; unmatched junction bases: 7. The germline gives CDR1 SGDLS, CDR2 YYNGEE. This CDR3 comprises 15 residues. The CDR3 is CASSAGGLVYNEQFF. The CDR3 bases are TGTGCCAGCAGCGCCGGAGGACTAGTATACAATGAGCAGTTCTTC.

The chain employs TRBV25-1 and TRBJ1-2; possibly TRBD1 for D (6 bases). The CDR3 loop spans 11 amino acids. V was trimmed by 9 bases and J by 3 bases, leaving 8 bases between them. In germline, CDR1 is MGHDK, CDR2 SYGVNS. As DNA, the CDR3 is TGTGCCAGTACAGGGTACTATGGCTACACCTTC. Translated, it gives CASTGYYGYTF.

This clone was found once. The chain is built from TRBV3-1 (or the pseudogene TRBV3-2) and TRBJ1-1; possibly TRBD1 for D (6 bases). V lost 1 base and J lost 4, with 16 bases in between. The CDR3 extends over 16 amino acids. Germline CDR1 and CDR2: LGHDT and YNNKEL (reference sequence). The DNA of the CDR3 is TGTGCCAGCAGCCAAGTCGCAAACAGACAGGTCACTGAAGCTTTCTTT. Translating it yields CASSQVANRQVTEAFF.

The chain joins TRBV19 to TRBJ1-2; 10 bases line up with TRBD1. CDR1 is LNHDA, CDR2 SQIVND, per germline (reference sequence). V trimming: 3 bases; J trimming: 8 bases; junction bases outside the gene matches: 9. The CDR3 loop spans 15 amino acids. The CDR3 is CASSIGTGERGGYTF. DNA for the CDR3: TGTGCCAGTAGTATCGGGACAGGGGAAAGAGGAGGCTACACCTTC.

The V and J genes are TRBV7-9 and TRBJ2-7, with a tentative D call TRBD2 (5 bases). The V gene lost 1 base and the J gene lost 5 bases, with 15 bases spanning the gap. The length of the CDR3 is 15 residues. The germline gives CDR1 SEHNR, CDR2 FQNEAQ (reference sequence). CDR3 sequence (DNA): TGTGCCAGCAGCTTAGGTGAGAGGGTATTCCACGAGCAGTACTTC. It yields the protein CASSLGERVFHEQYF.